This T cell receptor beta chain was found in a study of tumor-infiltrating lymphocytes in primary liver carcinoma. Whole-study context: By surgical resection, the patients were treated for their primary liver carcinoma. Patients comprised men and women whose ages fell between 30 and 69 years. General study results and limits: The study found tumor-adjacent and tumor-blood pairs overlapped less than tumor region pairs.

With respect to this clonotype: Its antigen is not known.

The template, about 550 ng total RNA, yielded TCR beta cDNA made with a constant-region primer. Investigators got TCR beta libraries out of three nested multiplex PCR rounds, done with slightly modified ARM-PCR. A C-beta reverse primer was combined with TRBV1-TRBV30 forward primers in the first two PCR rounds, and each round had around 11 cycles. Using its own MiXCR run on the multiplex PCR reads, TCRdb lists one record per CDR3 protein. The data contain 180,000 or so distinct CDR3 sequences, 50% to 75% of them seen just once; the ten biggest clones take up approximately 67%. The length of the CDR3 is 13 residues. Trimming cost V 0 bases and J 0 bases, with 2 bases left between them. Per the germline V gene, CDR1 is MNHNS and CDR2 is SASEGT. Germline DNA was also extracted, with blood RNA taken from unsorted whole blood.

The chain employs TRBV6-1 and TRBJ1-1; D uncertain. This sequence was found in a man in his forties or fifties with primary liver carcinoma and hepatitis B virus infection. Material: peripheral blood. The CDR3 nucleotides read TGTGCCAGCAGTGAAGCGTTGAACACTGAAGCTTTCTTT. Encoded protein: CASSEALNTEAFF.